The clone carrying this TCR beta chain was observed at least ten times. The antigen remains undetermined. The data derive from a study of human T cells and chemical hapten exposure. The overall study: Chiefly female patients presented with alopecia areata, totalis or universalis. Per-sample TCR yield variability stemmed mainly from small pooled library volume differences. Regarding the study as a whole: DPC sensitization produced no change in TCRs with frequency above 1 in 1000.

This CDR3 has 14 residues. V lost 1 base, J lost 3 bases, and 9 bases lay in between. Per germline, CDR1 MNHEY and CDR2 SVGAGI. Time point reported: pre-sensitization, week 0. Indicated treatment: therapeutic diphenylcyclopropenone sensitization with weekly scalp DPC. Total RNA was isolated from unfractionated whole blood. TCRdb passed the RACE reads through MiXCR, listing each CDR3 protein once. The sample lists some 400,000 distinct CDR3 sequences; 4.5% to 6% were seen once. The receptor comes from a woman in her fifties or sixties with alopecia areata. Some clones in this sample may be carry-over from other donors' samples. The source was whole blood, collected in connection with sensitization to the hapten diphenylcyclopropenone (DPC). V usage is TRBV6-5 and J usage is TRBJ1-2; tentative D call: TRBD1 (5 bases). The CDR3 region has the DNA TGTGCCAGCAGTTACTATGGGGGGGACTATGGCTACACCTTC. It translates to CASSYYGGDYGYTF.